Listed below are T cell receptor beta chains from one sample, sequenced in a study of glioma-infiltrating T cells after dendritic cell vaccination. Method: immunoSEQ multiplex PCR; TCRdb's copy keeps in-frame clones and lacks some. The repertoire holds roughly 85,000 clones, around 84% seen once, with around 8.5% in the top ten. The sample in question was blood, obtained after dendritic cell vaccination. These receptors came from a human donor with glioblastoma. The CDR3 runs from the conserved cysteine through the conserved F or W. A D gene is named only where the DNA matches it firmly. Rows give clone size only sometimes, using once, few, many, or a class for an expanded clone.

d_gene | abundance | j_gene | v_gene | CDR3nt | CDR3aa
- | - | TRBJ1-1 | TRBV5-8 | TGTGCCAGCAGCTTGGTCCTTGAAGCTTTCTTT | CASSLVLEAFF
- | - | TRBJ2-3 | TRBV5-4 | TGTGCCAGCAGCCCTAGCCCTGCAGGGGGACTCACAGATACGCAGTATTTT | CASSPSPAGGLTDTQYF
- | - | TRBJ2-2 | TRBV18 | TGTGCCAGCTGCACCCGGGACACCTATATGGGGGAGCTGTTTTTT | CASCTRDTYMGELFF
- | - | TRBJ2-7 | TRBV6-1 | TGTGCCAGCAGTGATGCGGCGCCCTACGAGCAGTACTTC | CASSDAAPYEQYF
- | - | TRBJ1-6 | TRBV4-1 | TGCGCCAGCAGCCAAGATCCGCTCAGCTCCTATAATTCACCCCTCCACTTT | CASSQDPLSSYNSPLHF
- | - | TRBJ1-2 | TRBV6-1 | TGTGCCACCACCAGTCATGCTCGCGGCTACACCTTC | CATTSHARGYTF
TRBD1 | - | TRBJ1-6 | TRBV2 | TGTGCCAGCAGTGTTCAGGGACAGGGGGATTCACCCCTCCACTTT | CASSVQGQGDSPLHF
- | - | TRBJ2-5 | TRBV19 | TGTGCCAGTAGCCCTCGGGGCAGGGGAGACCAAGAGACCCAGTACTTC | CASSPRGRGDQETQYF
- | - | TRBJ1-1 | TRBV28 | TGTGCCAGCAGAGCCTACGGGGACACCAAAGGGACTGAAGCTTTCTTT | CASRAYGDTKGTEAFF
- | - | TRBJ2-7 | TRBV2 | TGTGCCAGCAGTAGACAGTCCTACGAGCAGTACTTC | CASSRQSYEQYF
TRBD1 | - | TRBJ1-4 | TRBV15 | TGTGCCACCAGCAGCGGCCAGGGGGAGGAAAAACTGTTTTTT | CATSSGQGEEKLFF
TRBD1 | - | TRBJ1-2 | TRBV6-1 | TGTGCCAGCAGTGAAGAATTGGGGACAGGATCCTTAGTTACTCCTAACTATGGCTACACCTTC | CASSEELGTGSLVTPNYGYTF
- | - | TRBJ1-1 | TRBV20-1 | TGCAGTGCTTCGGGAACTGAAGCTTTCTTT | CSASGTEAFF
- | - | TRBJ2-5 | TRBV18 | TGTGCCAGCTCACCTTGGACAGCCCAAGAGACCCAGTACTTC | CASSPWTAQETQYF
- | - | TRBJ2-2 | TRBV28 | TGTGCCAGCAGTGTCCACAGGGTCGGGGCCGGGGAGCTGTTTTTT | CASSVHRVGAGELFF
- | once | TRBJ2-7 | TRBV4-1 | TGCGCCAGCAGCCAAGAAGCGGGTGGGGCCCTCGAGCAGTACTTC | CASSQEAGGALEQYF
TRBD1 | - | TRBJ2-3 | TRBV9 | TGTGCCAGCAGCGTAGGACAGGGCGGAACAGATACGCAGTATTTT | CASSVGQGGTDTQYF
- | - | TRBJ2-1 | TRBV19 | TGTGCCAGTAGTATAGCGTGGCAGGGTTACAATGAGCAGTTCTTC | CASSIAWQGYNEQFF
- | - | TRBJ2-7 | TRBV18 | TGTGCCAGCTCACGCGGGCAGGGGCTATACTACGAGCAGTACTTC | CASSRGQGLYYEQYF
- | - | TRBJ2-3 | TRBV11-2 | TGTGCCAGCAGCAACAGCCTAGATACGCAGTATTTT | CASSNSLDTQYF
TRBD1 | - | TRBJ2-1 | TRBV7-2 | TGTGCCAGCAGCTTCATCCCCGGGACAGGCTTTGGTAATGAGCAGTTCTTC | CASSFIPGTGFGNEQFF
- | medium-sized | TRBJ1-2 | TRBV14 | TGTGCCAGCAGCCAATTTCTGTATGGCTACACCTTC | CASSQFLYGYTF
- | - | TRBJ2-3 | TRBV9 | TGTGCCAGCAGCGTAGAGGCCAGGGCCACAGATACGCAGTATTTT | CASSVEARATDTQYF
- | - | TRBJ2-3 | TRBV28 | TGTGCCAGCAGTTTGGGTTTCCGGGACACAGATACGCAGTATTTT | CASSLGFRDTDTQYF
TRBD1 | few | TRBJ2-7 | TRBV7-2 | TGTGCCAGCAGCCTTGGGACAGGGGGCGTTCAAACCTACGAGCAGTACTTC | CASSLGTGGVQTYEQYF
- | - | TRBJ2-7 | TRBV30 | TGTGCCTGGAGTGCAGGGGGGCGCCTATCCTACGAGCAGTACTTC | CAWSAGGRLSYEQYF
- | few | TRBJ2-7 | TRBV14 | TGTGCCAGCAGCCCAAGCTCGGGCTACGAGCAGTACTTC | CASSPSSGYEQYF
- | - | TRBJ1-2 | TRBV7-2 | TGTGCCAGCAGCTTACCGGGCCCTAAGGGGTATGGCTACACCTTC | CASSLPGPKGYGYTF
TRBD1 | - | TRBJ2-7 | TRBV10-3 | TGTGCCATCAGCGGACAGGTCGAGCAGTACTTC | CAISGQVEQYF
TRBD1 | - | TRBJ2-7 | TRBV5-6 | TGTGCCAGCAGCCGAACCACAGGGGGCGAGCAGTACTTC | CASSRTTGGEQYF
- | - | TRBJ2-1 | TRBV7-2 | TGTGCCAGCAGCCCATTCTCCCTGGGGGGTTACAATGAGCAGTTCTTC | CASSPFSLGGYNEQFF
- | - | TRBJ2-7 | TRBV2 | TGTGCCAGCAGTTTACACCAAACGGGCTCCTACGAGCAGTACTTC | CASSLHQTGSYEQYF
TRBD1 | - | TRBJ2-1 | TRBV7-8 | TGTGCCAGCAGCTTGGCCGGGACAGGGAGAATACAGTTCTTC | CASSLAGTGRIQFF
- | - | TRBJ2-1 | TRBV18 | TGTGCCAGCTCACCGACGACAGTCTCCTACAATGAGCAGTTCTTC | CASSPTTVSYNEQFF
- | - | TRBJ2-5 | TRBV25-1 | TGTGCCAGCAGTAGCAAGCAAGAGACCCAGTACTTC | CASSSKQETQYF
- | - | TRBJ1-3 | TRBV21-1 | TGTGCCAGCAGCAGACCACAGGGGTCTTCTGGAAACACCATATATTTT | CASSRPQGSSGNTIYF
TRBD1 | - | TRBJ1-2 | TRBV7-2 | TGTGCCAGCAGCTCCTCAGACAGGGTCGGTGGCTACACCTTC | CASSSSDRVGGYTF
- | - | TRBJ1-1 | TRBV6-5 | TGTGCCAGCAGCTCGGAGATGAACACTGAAGCTTTCTTT | CASSSEMNTEAFF
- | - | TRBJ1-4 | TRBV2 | TGTGCCAGCAGTGATGTTGACTGGGACACAACTAATGAAAAACTGTTTTTT | CASSDVDWDTTNEKLFF
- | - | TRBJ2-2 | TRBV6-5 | TGTGCCAGCAGCCGAGGACAGTCCACCGGGGAGCTGTTTTTT | CASSRGQSTGELFF
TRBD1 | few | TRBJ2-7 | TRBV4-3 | TGCGCCAGCAGCCAAGATCCGAGCGGACAGGGGTCCTACGAGCAGTACTTC | CASSQDPSGQGSYEQYF
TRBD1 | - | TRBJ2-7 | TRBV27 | TGTGCCAGCAGTTGGGGACAGGGGTCTTCCTACGAGCAGTACTTC | CASSWGQGSSYEQYF